This T cell receptor (beta chain) was recovered during a study of blood T cell repertoires in COVID-19. Study summary: From the United States, Italy and Spain came samples of acute and convalescent COVID-19. PBMCs, B-cell-depleted T cells, or T cells provided the cDNA or gDNA that made up the material.

Source study methods: Counts of nucleated cells, estimated from reference gene primer amplification, were obtained. Produced via immunoSEQ multiplex PCR; TCRdb's table is partial and in-frame only. V and J calls and clone size come straight from that table; D and trimming were deduced from the DNA. The sample has under 250,000 clones, over 70% seen once. The clonotype was recovered from a woman between 45 and 60 years old with acute or convalescent COVID-19. Sequencing input: peripheral blood.

As DNA, the CDR3 is TGTGCCAGTAGTATGGTCAGGGGACATGGGGTGAACACTGAAGCTTTCTTT. Its translation is CASSMVRGHGVNTEAFF. This chain uses TRBV19 with TRBJ1-1; D might be TRBD1 (6 bases). The V end lost 3 bases, the J end lost 0 bases, and 17 bases lay between the germline ends. The germline gives CDR1 LNHDA, CDR2 SQIVND (reference sequence). This CDR3 is 17 amino acids long.